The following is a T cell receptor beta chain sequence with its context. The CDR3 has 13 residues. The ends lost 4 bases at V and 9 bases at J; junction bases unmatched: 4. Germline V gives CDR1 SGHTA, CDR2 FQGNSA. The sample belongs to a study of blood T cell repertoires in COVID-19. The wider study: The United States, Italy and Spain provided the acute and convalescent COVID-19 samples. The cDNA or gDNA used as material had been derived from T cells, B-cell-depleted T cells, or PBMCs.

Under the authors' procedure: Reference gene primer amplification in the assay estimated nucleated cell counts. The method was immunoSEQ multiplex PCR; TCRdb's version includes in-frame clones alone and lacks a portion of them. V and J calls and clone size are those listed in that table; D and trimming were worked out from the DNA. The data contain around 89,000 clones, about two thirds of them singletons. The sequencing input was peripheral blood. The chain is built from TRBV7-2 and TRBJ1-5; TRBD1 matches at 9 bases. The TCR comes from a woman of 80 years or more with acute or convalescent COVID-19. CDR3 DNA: TGTGCCAGCAGCTGGGACAGGGCCTGGCCCCAGCATTTT. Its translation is CASSWDRAWPQHF.